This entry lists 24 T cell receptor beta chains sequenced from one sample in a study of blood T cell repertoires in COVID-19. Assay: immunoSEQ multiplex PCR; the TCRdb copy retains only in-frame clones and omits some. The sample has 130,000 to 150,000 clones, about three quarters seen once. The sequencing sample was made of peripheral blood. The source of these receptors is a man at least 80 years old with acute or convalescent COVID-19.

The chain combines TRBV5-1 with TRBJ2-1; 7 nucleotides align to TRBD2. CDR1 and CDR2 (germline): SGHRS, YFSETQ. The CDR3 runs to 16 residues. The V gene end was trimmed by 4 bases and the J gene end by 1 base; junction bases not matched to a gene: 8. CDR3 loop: CASSPGLSESYNEQFF. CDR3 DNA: TGCGCCAGCAGCCCGGGACTATCGGAATCCTACAATGAGCAGTTCTTC.

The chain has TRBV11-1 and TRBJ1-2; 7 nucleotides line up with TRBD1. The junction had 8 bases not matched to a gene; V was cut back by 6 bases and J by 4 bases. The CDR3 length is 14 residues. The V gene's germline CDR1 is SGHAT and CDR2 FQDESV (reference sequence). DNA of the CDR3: TGTGCCAGCAGGGGTCGGGACAGTCTCTATGGCTACACCTTC. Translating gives CASRGRDSLYGYTF. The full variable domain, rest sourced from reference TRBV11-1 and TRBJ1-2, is EAEVAQSPRYKITEKSQAVAFWCDPISGHATLYWYRQILGQGPELLVQFQDESVVDDSQLPKDRFSAERLKGVDSTLKIQPAELGDSAMYLCASRGRDSLYGYTFGSGTRLTVV.

This CDR3 is CASRPSGGSSYNEQFF. CDR3 DNA: TGTGCCAGCAGGCCCTCGGGGGGGAGCTCCTACAATGAGCAGTTCTTC. The rearrangement links TRBV6-4 to TRBJ2-1, with 8 bases lining up with TRBD2. The CDR3 totals 16 residues. The V gene's germline CDR1 is MRHNA and CDR2 SNTAGT. V lost 6 bases to trimming and J lost 0 bases; unmatched junction nucleotides: 7.

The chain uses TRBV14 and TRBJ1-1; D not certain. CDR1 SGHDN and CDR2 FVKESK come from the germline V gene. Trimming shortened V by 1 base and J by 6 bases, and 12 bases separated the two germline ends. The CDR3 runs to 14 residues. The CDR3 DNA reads TGTGCCAGCAGCCAAGGGTTTTGGCTGGCTGAAGCTTTCTTT. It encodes CASSQGFWLAEAFF.

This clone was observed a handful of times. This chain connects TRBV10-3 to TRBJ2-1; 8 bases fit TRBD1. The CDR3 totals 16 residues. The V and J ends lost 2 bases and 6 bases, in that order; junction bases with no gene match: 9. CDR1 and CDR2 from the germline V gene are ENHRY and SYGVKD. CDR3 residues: CAISEPAGGAGNEQFF. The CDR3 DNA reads TGTGCCATCAGTGAGCCGGCAGGGGGCGCCGGCAATGAGCAGTTCTTC.

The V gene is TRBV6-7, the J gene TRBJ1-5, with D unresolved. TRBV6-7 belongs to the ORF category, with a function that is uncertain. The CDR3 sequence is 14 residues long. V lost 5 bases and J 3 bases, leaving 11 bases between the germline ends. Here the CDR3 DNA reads TGTGCCAGCAGTCCCATGACATACAATCAGCCCCAGCATTTT. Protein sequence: CASSPMTYNQPQHF.

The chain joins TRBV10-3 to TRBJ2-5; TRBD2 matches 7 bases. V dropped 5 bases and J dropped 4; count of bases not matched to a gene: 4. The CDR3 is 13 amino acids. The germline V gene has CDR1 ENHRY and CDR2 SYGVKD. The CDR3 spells CAISSPGGETQYF. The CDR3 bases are TGTGCCATCAGTTCCCCGGGGGGAGAGACCCAGTACTTC.

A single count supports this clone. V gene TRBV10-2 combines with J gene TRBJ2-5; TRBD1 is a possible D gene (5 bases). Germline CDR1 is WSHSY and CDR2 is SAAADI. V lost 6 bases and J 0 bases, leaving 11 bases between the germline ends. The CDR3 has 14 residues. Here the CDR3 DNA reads TGCGCCAGCAGCATAGGGGTGAACCAAGAGACCCAGTACTTC. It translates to CASSIGVNQETQYF.

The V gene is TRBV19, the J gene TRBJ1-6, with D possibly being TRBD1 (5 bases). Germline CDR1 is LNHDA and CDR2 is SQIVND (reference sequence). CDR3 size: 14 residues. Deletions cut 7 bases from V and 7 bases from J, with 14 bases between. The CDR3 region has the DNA TGTGCCAGTAATCCCGGGAGGGGCAATTCACCCCTCCACTTT. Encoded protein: CASNPGRGNSPLHF.

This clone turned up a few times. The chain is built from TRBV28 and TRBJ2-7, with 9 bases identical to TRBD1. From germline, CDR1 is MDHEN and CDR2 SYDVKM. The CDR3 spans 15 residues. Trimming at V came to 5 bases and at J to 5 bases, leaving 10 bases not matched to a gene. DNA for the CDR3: TGTGCCAGCAGTCCATCCGGGACAGGGTCCAACGAGCAGTACTTC. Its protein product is CASSPSGTGSNEQYF.

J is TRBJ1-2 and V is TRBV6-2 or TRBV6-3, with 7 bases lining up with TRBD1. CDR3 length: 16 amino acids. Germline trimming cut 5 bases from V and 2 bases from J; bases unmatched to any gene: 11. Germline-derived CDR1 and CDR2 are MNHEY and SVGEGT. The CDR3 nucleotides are TGTGCCAGCAGTCCCGGGGGACAGAGAGTCAACTATGGCTACACCTTC. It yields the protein CASSPGGQRVNYGYTF.

The CDR3 region is CASSQVDQGIYEQYF. The DNA of the CDR3 is TGTGCCAGCAGCCAAGTAGATCAGGGCATCTACGAGCAGTACTTC. The J gene is TRBJ2-7, the V gene TRBV4-2; D perhaps matches TRBD1 (5 bases). The CDR3 has 15 amino acids. V lost 1 base and J 3 bases, leaving 13 bases between the germline ends. The germline V gene encodes CDR1 LGHNA and CDR2 YNFKEQ.

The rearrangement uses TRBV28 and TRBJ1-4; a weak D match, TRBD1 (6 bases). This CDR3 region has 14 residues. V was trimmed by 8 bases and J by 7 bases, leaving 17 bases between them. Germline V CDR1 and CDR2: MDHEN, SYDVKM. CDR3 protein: CASAQGPKSEKLFF. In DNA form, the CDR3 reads TGTGCCAGCGCCCAGGGGCCTAAAAGTGAAAAACTGTTTTTT.

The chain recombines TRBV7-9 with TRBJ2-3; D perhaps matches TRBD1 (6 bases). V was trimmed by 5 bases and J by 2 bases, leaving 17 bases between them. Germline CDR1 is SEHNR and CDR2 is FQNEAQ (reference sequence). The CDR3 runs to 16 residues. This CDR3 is CASSPRRTGYTDTQYF. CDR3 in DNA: TGTGCCAGCAGCCCGCGTCGTACAGGGTACACAGATACGCAGTATTTT. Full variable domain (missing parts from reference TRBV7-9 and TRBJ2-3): DTGVSQNPRHKITKRGQNVTFRCDPISEHNRLYWYRQTLGQGPEFLTYFQNEAQLEKSRLLSDRFSAERPKGSFSTLEIQRTEQGDSAMYLCASSPRRTGYTDTQYFGPGTRLTVL.

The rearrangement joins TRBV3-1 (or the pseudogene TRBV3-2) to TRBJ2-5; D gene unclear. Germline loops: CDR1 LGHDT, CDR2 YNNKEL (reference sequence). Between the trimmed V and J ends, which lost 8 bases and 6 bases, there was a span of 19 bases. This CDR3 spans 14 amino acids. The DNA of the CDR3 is TGTGCCAGCGCCCCCCACACGATCTTGCAGACCCAGTACTTC. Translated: CASAPHTILQTQYF.

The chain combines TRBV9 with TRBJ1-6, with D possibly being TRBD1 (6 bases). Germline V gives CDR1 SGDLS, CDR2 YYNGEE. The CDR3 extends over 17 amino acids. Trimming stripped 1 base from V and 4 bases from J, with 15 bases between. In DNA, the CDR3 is TGTGCCAGCAGCGTACTGGGACACCTAAGTTATAATTCACCCCTCCACTTT. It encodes CASSVLGHLSYNSPLHF. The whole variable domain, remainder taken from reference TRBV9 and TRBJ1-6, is DSGVTQTPKHLITATGQRVTLRCSPRSGDLSVYWYQQSLDQGLQFLIQYYNGEERAKGNILERFSAQQFPDLHSELNLSSLELGDSALYFCASSVLGHLSYNSPLHFGNGTRLTVT.

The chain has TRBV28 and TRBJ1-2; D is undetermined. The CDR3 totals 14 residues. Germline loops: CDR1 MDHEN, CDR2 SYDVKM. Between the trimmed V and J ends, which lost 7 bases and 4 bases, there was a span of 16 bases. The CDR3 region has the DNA TGTGCCAGCAAACCCCTCGGGGAAATCTATGGCTACACCTTC. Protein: CASKPLGEIYGYTF.

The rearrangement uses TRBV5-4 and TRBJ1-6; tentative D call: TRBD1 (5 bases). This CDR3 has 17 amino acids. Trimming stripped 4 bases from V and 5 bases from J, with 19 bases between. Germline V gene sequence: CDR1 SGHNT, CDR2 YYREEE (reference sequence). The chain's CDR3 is CASSPPGGTRDNSPLHF. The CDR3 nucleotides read TGTGCCAGCAGCCCCCCCGGCGGAACCAGGGATAATTCACCCCTCCACTTT.

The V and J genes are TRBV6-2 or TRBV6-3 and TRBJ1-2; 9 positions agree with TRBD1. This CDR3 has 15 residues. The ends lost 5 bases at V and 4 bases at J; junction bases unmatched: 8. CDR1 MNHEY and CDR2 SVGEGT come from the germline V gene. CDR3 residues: CASSPGTGRAYGYTF. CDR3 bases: TGTGCCAGCAGTCCCGGGACAGGGAGGGCCTATGGCTACACCTTC.

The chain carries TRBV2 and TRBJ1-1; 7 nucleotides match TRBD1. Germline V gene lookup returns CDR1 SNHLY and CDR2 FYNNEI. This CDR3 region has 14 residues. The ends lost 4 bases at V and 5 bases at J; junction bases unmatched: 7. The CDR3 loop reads CASSGGQGETEAFF. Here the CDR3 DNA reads TGTGCCAGCAGTGGGGGGCAGGGGGAGACTGAAGCTTTCTTT. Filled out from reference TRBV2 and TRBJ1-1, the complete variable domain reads EPEVTQTPSHQVTQMGQEVILRCVPISNHLYFYWYRQILGQKVEFLVSFYNNEISEKSEIFDDQFSVERPDGSNFTLKIRSTKLEDSAMYFCASSGGQGETEAFFGQGTRLTVV.

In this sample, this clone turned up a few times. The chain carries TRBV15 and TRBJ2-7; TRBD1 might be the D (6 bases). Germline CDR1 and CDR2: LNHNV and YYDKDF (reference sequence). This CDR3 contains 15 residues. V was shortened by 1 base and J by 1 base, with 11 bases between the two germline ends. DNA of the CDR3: TGTGCCACCAGCAGAGGGGGGCTAGAGTCCTACGAGCAGTACTTC. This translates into CATSRGGLESYEQYF.

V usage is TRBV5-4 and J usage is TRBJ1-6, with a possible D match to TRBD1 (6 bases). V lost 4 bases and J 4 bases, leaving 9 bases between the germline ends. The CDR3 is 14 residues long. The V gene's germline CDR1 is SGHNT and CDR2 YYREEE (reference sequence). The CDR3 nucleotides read TGTGCCAGCAGCCAACAGGGTTATAATTCACCCCTCCACTTT. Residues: CASSQQGYNSPLHF.

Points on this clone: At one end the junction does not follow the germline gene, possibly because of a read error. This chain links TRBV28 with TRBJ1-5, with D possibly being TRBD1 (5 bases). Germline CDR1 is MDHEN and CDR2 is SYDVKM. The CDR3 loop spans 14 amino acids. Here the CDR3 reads CASSPPDTLPRGNF. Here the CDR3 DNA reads TGTGCCAGCAGTCCCCCGGACACCCTCCCTCGGGGGAATTTT.

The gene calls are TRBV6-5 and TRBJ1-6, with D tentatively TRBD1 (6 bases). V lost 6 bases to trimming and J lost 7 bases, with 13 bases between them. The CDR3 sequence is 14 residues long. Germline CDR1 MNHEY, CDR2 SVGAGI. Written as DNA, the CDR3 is TGTGCCAGCAGGAAGGACAGAAGAAATTCACCCCTCCACTTT. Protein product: CASRKDRRNSPLHF.